The 18 T cell receptor beta chains reported below all come from one sample, sequenced in a study of cytomegalovirus exposure and HLA in healthy donors. PCR used 60 Vbeta primers and 13 Jbeta primers. Generated by immunoSEQ multiplex PCR, the TCRdb table keeps only in-frame clones and is missing some. The repertoire includes approximately 110,000 clones, 55% to 75% of them detected once, and around 4% sits in the top ten. Specimen: PBMCs. The origin of the receptors is a man aged 30-40 years in good health and CMV-seropositive.

A few counts support this clone. V usage is TRBV5-4 and J usage is TRBJ2-1; TRBD1 matches 7 bases. The CDR3 has 15 residues. V lost 4 bases and J lost 7; bases outside the gene matches: 11. CDR1 is SGHNT and CDR2 is YYREEE in the germline V gene (reference sequence). The CDR3 spells CASSPFVGTENEQFF. The CDR3 DNA reads TGTGCCAGCAGCCCTTTTGTTGGGACAGAGAATGAGCAGTTCTTC.

A remark on this clone: Different DNA sequences within this sample yield the same CDR3. This rearrangement joins TRBV5-1 to TRBJ2-3, with TRBD2 as a possible D gene (5 bases). This CDR3 comprises 14 residues. V was pared by 0 bases and J by 3 bases, with 8 bases between. Per the germline V gene, CDR1 is SGHRS and CDR2 is YFSETQ. DNA of the CDR3: TGCGCCAGCAGCTTGGGTGGCGGGACAGATACGCAGTATTTT. This codes for CASSLGGGTDTQYF.

The J gene is TRBJ2-1, the V gene TRBV20-1, with D unclear. V gave up 1 base and J gave up 8 bases, with 6 bases separating them. The CDR3 runs to 11 residues. CDR1 and CDR2 (germline): DFQATT, SNEGSKA (reference sequence). The CDR3 reads CSARAIYEQFF. The CDR3 coding sequence is TGCAGTGCTAGAGCTATTTATGAGCAGTTCTTC.

The CDR3 sequence is CASSNYEQYF. CDR3 coding DNA: TGTGCCAGCAGTAACTACGAGCAGTACTTC. V usage is TRBV6-1 and J usage is TRBJ2-5; D unclear. The last part of the DNA fits TRBJ2-7 better; the J call may be wrong. Germline loops: CDR1 MNHNS, CDR2 SASEGT. The CDR3 sequence is 10 residues long.

The J gene is TRBJ2-3, the V gene TRBV7-9; D might be TRBD2 (7 bases). Trimming removed 1 base from V and 0 bases from J, with 11 bases in between. Germline V gene sequence: CDR1 SEHNR, CDR2 FQNEAQ (reference sequence). The CDR3 contains 16 residues. CDR3 nucleotide sequence: TGTGCCAGCAGCTTAGGGGGGGGCCGAAGCACAGATACGCAGTATTTT. This codes for CASSLGGGRSTDTQYF.

V is TRBV29-1 and J is TRBJ2-7; tentative D call: TRBD1 (7 bases). Trimming took 1 base from V and 7 from J, leaving 17 bases between them. The CDR3 runs to 14 residues. Germline loops: CDR1 SQVTM, CDR2 ANQGSEA. CDR3: CSVEGLGQGGEQYF. Written as DNA, the CDR3 is TGCAGCGTTGAAGGATTGGGGCAGGGGGGTGAGCAGTACTTC.

This chain joins TRBV7-3 and TRBJ2-7, with D maybe TRBD2 (5 bases). The CDR3 totals 15 residues. In germline, CDR1 is SGHTA, CDR2 FQGTGA. V was cut by 6 bases and J by 7 bases, with 22 bases left in between. The CDR3 DNA follows: TGTGCCAGCAGTATATCGAGGGCAGGAGTTGAAGAGCAGTACTTC. Protein: CASSISRAGVEEQYF.

The chain recombines TRBV11-3 with TRBJ2-1; 12 nucleotides match TRBD2. Germline assignment: CDR1 SGHNT and CDR2 YENEEA. V lost 2 bases and J lost 5; bases outside the gene matches: 1. The CDR3 has 15 residues. DNA of the CDR3: TGTGCCAGCAGCTTACTAGCGGGGGGGCACAATGAGCAGTTCTTC. Translated, it gives CASSLLAGGHNEQFF.

The CDR3 reads CSVEGTGVPEAFF. In DNA, the CDR3 is TGCAGCGTTGAGGGGACAGGGGTCCCTGAAGCTTTCTTT. V is TRBV29-1 and J is TRBJ1-1; 10 bases are a match to TRBD1. CDR1 SQVTM and CDR2 ANQGSEA come from the germline V gene. The length of the CDR3 is 13 residues. Trimming took 3 bases from V and 6 from J; bases not matched to a gene: 4. Together with reference TRBV29-1 and TRBJ1-1, the CDR3 gives the full variable domain: SAVISQKPSRDICQRGTSLTIQCQVDSQVTMMFWYRQQPGQSLTLIATANQGSEATYESGFVIDKFPISRPNLTFSTLTVSNMSPEDSSIYLCSVEGTGVPEAFFGQGTRLTVV.

This chain's CDR3 is CASSLDTYNEQFF. CDR3 coding DNA: TGTGCCAGCAGCTTAGACACCTACAATGAGCAGTTCTTC. The J gene is TRBJ2-1, the V gene TRBV7-9, with D hard to call. CDR3 length: 13 residues. The V gene lost 1 base and the J gene lost 2 bases, with 3 bases spanning the gap. Germline V gene data show CDR1 as SEHNR and CDR2 as FQNEAQ (reference sequence).

The V call is TRBV10-3, the J call TRBJ1-2; D ambiguous. The CDR3 has 13 amino acids. Germline CDR1 is ENHRY and CDR2 is SYGVKD. V shed 2 bases and J shed 5 bases, with 9 bases lying between them. Here the CDR3 DNA reads TGTGCCATCAGTGAGAGTGAGGAATATGGCTACACCTTC. It specifies CAISESEEYGYTF.

In its sample, this clone was seen a few times. This chain joins TRBV5-1 and TRBJ1-1, with a possible D match to TRBD1 (6 bases). Germline lookup yields CDR1 SGHRS and CDR2 YFSETQ. The CDR3 spans 13 residues. Trimming left V 0 bases short and J 4 bases short, with 7 bases between. CDR3 in amino acids: CASSLDRVTEAFF. The CDR3 DNA follows: TGCGCCAGCAGCTTGGACAGGGTCACTGAAGCTTTCTTT.

This sequence joins TRBV19 and TRBJ1-2, with 10 positions matching TRBD1. The junction had 36 bases not matched to a gene; V was cut back by 6 bases and J by 8 bases. Germline-derived CDR1 and CDR2 are LNHDA and SQIVND (reference sequence). This CDR3 has 23 amino acids. This CDR3 reads CASRNYRPGQGHPATLSYRGYTF. The DNA of the CDR3 is TGTGCCAGTAGAAACTACAGACCGGGACAGGGGCACCCCGCTACTCTCTCCTATAGGGGCTACACCTTC.

Details on this clone: Its ends do not fully match the called genes, so a read error is possible. This sequence joins TRBV10-3 and TRBJ2-3, with 10 positions matching TRBD2. The CDR3 covers 17 residues. CDR1 ENHRY and CDR2 SYGVKD come from the germline V gene. The CDR3 spells CAISDTLIAGGTDTQYF. Here the CDR3 DNA reads TGTGCCATCAGTGATACTCTTATAGCGGGGGGCACGGATACGCAGTATTTT.

This chain uses TRBV28 with TRBJ2-7; 8 bases line up with TRBD1. CDR1 MDHEN and CDR2 SYDVKM come from the germline V gene. V dropped 5 bases and J dropped 3; count of bases not matched to a gene: 9. This CDR3 has 15 residues. CDR3 amino acids: CASSHPGQGNYEQYF. DNA for the CDR3: TGTGCCAGCAGTCACCCCGGACAGGGCAACTACGAGCAGTACTTC.

The chain employs TRBV29-1 and TRBJ1-2; TRBD1 matches 8 bases. Germline V gives CDR1 SQVTM, CDR2 ANQGSEA. The CDR3 has 12 amino acids. The V and J ends lost 3 bases and 8 bases, in that order; junction bases with no gene match: 5. CDR3 protein: CSVDRGLRGYTF. CDR3 DNA sequence: TGCAGCGTTGACAGGGGGCTTCGCGGCTACACCTTC.

The gene calls are TRBV6-4 and TRBJ2-5; TRBD1 matches at 8 bases. Losses at the gene ends were 2 bases for V and 5 bases for J; bases not matched to a gene: 4. The germline V gene encodes CDR1 MRHNA and CDR2 SNTAGT. This CDR3 spans 14 amino acids. The chain's CDR3 is CASSDDRGRETQYF. DNA for the CDR3: TGTGCCAGCAGTGACGACAGGGGTCGGGAGACCCAGTACTTC.

V is TRBV5-1 and J is TRBJ1-2; TRBD1 matches at 8 bases. The J segment lost 4 bases and the V segment lost 4 bases, leaving 3 bases of the junction unmatched. This CDR3 is built from 13 residues. The germline CDR1 and CDR2 sequences are SGHRS and YFSETQ. The DNA for the CDR3 is TGCGCCAGCAGCCGGACAGGGATCTATGGCTACACCTTC. It codes for CASSRTGIYGYTF.